This T cell receptor (beta chain) stems from a study of STAT5B mutations in CD4+ large granular lymphocyte leukemia. Turning to this clone: The target antigen is unknown.

General observations from the study: Top patient clones used TRBV06 genes more often: 8/27 versus 2/35 in controls.

Germline CDR1 reads SGHAT; CDR2 reads FQDESV (reference sequence). The V and J ends lost 1 base and 8 bases, in that order; junction bases with no gene match: 3. CDR3 size: 13 residues. Authors' data handling: The detection floor for productive clonotype frequency was 2.59 x 10-5. Generated by immunoSEQ multiplex PCR, the TCRdb table keeps only in-frame clones and is missing some. That table furnishes V, J and clone size, whereas the DNA furnished D and trimming. The sample contains about 50,000 clones, roughly 84% of which appear only once. This TCR was recovered from a human donor in good health. The chain links TRBV11-1 to TRBJ1-1; 8 positions agree with TRBD1. Material for sequencing was CD4+ T cells from blood buffy coats. In DNA, the CDR3 is TGTGCCAGCAGCTTAGAAGGGGACAGGGAAGCTTTCTTT. This sequence encodes CASSLEGDREAFF.